Listed below are T cell receptor beta chains from one sample, sequenced in a study of T-cell reconstitution after alpha-beta-depleted transplantation in children. MiXCR was run by TCRdb on the PCR reads, yielding one entry per CDR3 protein. The table shows about 98,000 distinct CDR3 sequences, with over 6% occurring only once. The material was PBMCs, obtained before TCRalphabeta/CD19-depleted stem cell transplant. These receptors were obtained from a boy between 2 and 10 years old with acute lymphoblastic leukemia, due to receive a stem cell transplant. Each CDR3 is given with its conserved first and last residue. Fields, in order: CDR3 DNA, CDR3 protein, D gene, V gene, clone size, J gene. D genes are given only for firm matches. Clone sizes are given selectively: once, few, many, or a class where the clone is expanded.

TGTGCCAGCAGCCGCCTAGCGGGGGGGCCCCACAATGAGCAGTTCTTC | CASSRLAGGPHNEQFF | TRBD2 | TRBV7-2 | many | TRBJ2-1
TGCAGTGCCCCGGGTGGGAGGGACACTGAAGCTTTCTTT | CSAPGGRDTEAFF | NA | TRBV20-1 | many | TRBJ1-1
TGTGCCAGTAGTATCCCGGACACCATATATTTT | CASSIPDTIYF | NA | TRBV19 | NA | TRBJ1-3
TGTGCCAGCAGCCCACTCATGACTAGCGGCGAGACCCAGTACTTC | CASSPLMTSGETQYF | TRBD2 | TRBV7-2 | few | TRBJ2-5
TGTGCCAGCAGTTTCATCGGGAGGGACGGCACCTACGAGCAGTACTTC | CASSFIGRDGTYEQYF | TRBD2 | TRBV28 | many | TRBJ2-7
TGTGCCAGCAGCGTAGACAGGGGGTCCCCGGATACGCAGTATTTT | CASSVDRGSPDTQYF | TRBD1 | TRBV9 | NA | TRBJ2-3
TGTGCCAGCCCCCTAAAGTCGGGGGAGAGTGAAGCTTTCTTT | CASPLKSGESEAFF | NA | TRBV2 | few | TRBJ1-1
TGTGCCAGCAGTGACCCGGGATGGGAGCAGTTCTTC | CASSDPGWEQFF | NA | TRBV2 | many | TRBJ2-1
TGTGCCAGCAGCTTAGCGAGTTGGGCCTTTAGCTATGGCTACACCTTC | CASSLASWAFSYGYTF | NA | TRBV7-2 | NA | TRBJ1-2
TGTGCCAGCAGCTTATTCCTTGGGGGCTCAGAGGACACTGAAGCTTTCTTT | CASSLFLGGSEDTEAFF | NA | TRBV7-6 | NA | TRBJ1-1